This T cell receptor (beta chain) is drawn from a study of cytomegalovirus exposure and HLA in healthy donors. CDR3 length: 15 amino acids. Germline CDR1 is MNHEY and CDR2 is SMNVEV (reference sequence). V was clipped by 6 bases and J by 4 bases; unmatched bases: 7. Both 60 Vbeta primers and 13 Jbeta primers went into the PCR. Clones were read by immunoSEQ multiplex PCR, and TCRdb kept only the in-frame ones, dropping some. The sample table sets out tens of thousands of clones. This TCR was sampled from an older woman in good health and CMV-seronegative. The rearrangement uses TRBV27 and TRBJ2-4; the match to TRBD2 covers 9 bases. Sequencing was carried out using PBMCs. CDR3 region: CASSVGLASKNIQYF. The CDR3 DNA reads TGTGCCAGCAGCGTGGGACTAGCATCAAAAAACATTCAGTACTTC.